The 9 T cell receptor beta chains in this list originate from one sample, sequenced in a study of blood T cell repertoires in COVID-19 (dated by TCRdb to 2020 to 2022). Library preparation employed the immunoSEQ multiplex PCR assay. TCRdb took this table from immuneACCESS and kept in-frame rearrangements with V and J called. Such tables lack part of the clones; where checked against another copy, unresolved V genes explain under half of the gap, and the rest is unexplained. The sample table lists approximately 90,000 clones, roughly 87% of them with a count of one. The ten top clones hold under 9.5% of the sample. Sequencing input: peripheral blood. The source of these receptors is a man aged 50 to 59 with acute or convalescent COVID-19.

CDR3 loop: CSASPSGTGVGEQYF. The CDR3 region has the DNA TGCAGTGCTAGTCCGTCTGGGACAGGGGTGGGTGAGCAGTACTTC. V gene TRBV20-1 combines with J gene TRBJ2-7; 10 bases match TRBD1. CDR1 is DFQATT and CDR2 is SNEGSKA in the germline V gene (reference sequence). The J segment lost 7 bases and the V segment lost 3 bases, leaving 12 bases of the junction unmatched. The CDR3 totals 15 residues.

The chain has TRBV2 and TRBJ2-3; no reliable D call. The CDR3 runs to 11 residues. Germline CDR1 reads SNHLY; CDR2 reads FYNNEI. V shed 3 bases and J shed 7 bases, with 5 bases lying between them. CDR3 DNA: TGTGCCAGCAGTGACGAGAATACGCAGTATTTT. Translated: CASSDENTQYF.

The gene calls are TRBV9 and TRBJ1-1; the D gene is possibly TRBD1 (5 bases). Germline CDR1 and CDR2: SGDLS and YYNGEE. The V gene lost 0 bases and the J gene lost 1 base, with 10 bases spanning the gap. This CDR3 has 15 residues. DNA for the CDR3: TGTGCCAGCAGCGTAGAGGTCGGGGGGAACACTGAAGCTTTCTTT. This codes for CASSVEVGGNTEAFF. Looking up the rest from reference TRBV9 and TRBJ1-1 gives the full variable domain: DSGVTQTPKHLITATGQRVTLRCSPRSGDLSVYWYQQSLDQGLQFLIQYYNGEERAKGNILERFSAQQFPDLHSELNLSSLELGDSALYFCASSVEVGGNTEAFFGQGTRLTVV.

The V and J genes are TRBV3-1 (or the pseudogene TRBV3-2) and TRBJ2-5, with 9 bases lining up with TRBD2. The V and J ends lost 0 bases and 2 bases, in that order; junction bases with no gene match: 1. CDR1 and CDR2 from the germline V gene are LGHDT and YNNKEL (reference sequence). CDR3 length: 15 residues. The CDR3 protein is CASSQEGLAQETQYF. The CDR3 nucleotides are TGTGCCAGCAGCCAAGAGGGACTAGCTCAAGAGACCCAGTACTTC.

The CDR3 loop is CASSQGTGGVYGYTF. The CDR3 DNA reads as TGTGCCAGCAGCCAAGGTACAGGGGGTGTTTATGGCTACACCTTC. The genes are TRBV3-1 (or the pseudogene TRBV3-2) and TRBJ1-2; 8 bases map to TRBD1. Trimming at V came to 1 base and at J to 5 bases, leaving 6 bases not matched to a gene. The germline V gene has CDR1 LGHDT and CDR2 YNNKEL (reference sequence). CDR3 length: 15 amino acids.

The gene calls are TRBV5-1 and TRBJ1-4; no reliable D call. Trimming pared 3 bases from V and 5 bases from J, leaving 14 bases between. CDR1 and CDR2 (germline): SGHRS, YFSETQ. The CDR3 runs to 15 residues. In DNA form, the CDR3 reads TGCGCCAGCAGCTGGGGTCCGGGAAGAAATGAAAAACTGTTTTTT. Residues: CASSWGPGRNEKLFF.

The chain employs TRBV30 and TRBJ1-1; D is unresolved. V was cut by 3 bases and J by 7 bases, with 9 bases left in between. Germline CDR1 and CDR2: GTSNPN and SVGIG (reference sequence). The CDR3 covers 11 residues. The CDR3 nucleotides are TGTGCCTGGAGCCCGGGATTTGAAGCTTTCTTT. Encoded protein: CAWSPGFEAFF.

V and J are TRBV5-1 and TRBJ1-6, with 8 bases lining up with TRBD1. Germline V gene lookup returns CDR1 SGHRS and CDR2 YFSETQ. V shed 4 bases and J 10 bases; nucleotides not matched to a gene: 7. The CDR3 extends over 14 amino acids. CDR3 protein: CASSMGQAGSPLHF. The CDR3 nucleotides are TGCGCCAGCAGCATGGGACAGGCCGGATCACCCCTCCACTTT.

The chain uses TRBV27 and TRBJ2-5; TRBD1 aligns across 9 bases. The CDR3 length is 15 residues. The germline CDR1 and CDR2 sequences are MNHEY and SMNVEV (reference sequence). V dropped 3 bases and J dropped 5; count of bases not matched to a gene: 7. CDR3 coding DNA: TGTGCCAGCAGTTTCACAGGGGGCAATTTCGAGACCCAGTACTTC. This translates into CASSFTGGNFETQYF.